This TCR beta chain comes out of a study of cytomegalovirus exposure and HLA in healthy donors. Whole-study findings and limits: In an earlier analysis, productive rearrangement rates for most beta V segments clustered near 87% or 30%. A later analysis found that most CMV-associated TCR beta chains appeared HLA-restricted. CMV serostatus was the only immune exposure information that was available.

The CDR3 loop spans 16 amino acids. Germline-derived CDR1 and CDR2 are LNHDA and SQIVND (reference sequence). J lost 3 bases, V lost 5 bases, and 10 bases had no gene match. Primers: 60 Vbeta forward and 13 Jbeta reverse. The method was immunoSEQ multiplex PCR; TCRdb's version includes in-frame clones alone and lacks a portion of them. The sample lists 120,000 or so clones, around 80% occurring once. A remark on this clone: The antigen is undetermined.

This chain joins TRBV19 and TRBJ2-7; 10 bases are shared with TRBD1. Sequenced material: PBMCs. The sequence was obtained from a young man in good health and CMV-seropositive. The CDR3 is CASSAPSGTGVYEQYF. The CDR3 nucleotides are TGTGCCAGTAGTGCCCCGTCCGGGACAGGGGTCTACGAGCAGTACTTC.